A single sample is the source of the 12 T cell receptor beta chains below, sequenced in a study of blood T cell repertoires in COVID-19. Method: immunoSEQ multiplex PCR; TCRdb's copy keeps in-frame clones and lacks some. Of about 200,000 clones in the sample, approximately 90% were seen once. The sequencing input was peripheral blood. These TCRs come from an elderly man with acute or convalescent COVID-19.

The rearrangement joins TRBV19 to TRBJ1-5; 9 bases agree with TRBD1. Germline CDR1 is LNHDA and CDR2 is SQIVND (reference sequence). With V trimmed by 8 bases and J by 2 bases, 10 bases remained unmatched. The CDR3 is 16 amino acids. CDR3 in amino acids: CASLQQGALRNQPQHF. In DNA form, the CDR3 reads TGTGCCAGTCTCCAACAGGGGGCTCTTCGCAATCAGCCCCAGCATTTT.

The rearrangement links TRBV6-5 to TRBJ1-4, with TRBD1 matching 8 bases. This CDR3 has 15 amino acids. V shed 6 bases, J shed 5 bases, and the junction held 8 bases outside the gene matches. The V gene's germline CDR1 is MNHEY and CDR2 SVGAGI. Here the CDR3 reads CASRRRQGKNEKLFF. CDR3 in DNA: TGTGCCAGCAGGAGACGACAGGGGAAGAATGAAAAACTGTTTTTT.

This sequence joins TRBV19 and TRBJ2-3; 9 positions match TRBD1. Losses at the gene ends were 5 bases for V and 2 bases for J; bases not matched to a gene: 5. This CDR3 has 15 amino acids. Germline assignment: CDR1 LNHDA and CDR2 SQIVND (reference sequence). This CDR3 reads CASSSTGGTTDTQYF. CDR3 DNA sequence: TGTGCCAGTAGTTCGACAGGGGGTACCACAGATACGCAGTATTTT.

The CDR3 DNA reads TGTGCCAGCTCACGGGCACTGAACACTGAAGCTTTCTTT. Translated: CASSRALNTEAFF. The chain recombines TRBV18 with TRBJ1-1; no firm D call. V was trimmed by 4 bases and J by 0 bases, leaving 6 bases between them. From germline, CDR1 is KGHSH and CDR2 LQKENI. The CDR3 spans 13 residues.

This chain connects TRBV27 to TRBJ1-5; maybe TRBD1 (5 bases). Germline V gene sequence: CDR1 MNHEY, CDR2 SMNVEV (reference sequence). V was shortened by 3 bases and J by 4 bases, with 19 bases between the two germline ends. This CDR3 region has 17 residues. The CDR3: CASSFIYSRQLNQPQHF. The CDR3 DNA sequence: TGTGCCAGCAGTTTCATCTATTCACGACAGCTGAATCAGCCCCAGCATTTT.

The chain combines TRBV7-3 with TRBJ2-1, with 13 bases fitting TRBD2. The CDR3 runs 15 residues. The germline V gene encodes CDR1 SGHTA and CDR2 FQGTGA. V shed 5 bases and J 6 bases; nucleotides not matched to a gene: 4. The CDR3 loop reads CASSPGLAGVNEQFF. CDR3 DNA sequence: TGTGCCAGCAGCCCCGGACTAGCGGGAGTCAATGAGCAGTTCTTC.

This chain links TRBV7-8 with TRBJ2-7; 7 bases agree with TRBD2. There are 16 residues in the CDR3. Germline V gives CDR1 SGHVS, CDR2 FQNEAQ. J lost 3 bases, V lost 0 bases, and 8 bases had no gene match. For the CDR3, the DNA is TGTGCCAGCAGCTTAGCGGGGGGGAGTACCCTCTACGAGCAGTACGTC. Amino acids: CASSLAGGSTLYEQYV.

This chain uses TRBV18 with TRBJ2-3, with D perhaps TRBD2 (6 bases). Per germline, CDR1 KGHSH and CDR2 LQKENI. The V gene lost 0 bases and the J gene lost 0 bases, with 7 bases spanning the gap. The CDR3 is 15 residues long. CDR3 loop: CASSPPGTSTDTQYF. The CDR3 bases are TGTGCCAGCTCACCACCAGGGACTAGCACAGATACGCAGTATTTT.

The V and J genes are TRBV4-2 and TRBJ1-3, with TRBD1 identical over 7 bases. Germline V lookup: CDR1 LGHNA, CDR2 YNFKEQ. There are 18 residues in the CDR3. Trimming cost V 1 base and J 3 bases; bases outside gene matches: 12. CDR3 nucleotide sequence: TGTGCCAGCAGCCAAGTTTCCGGACAGGCAACATTTGGAAACACCATATATTTT. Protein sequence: CASSQVSGQATFGNTIYF.

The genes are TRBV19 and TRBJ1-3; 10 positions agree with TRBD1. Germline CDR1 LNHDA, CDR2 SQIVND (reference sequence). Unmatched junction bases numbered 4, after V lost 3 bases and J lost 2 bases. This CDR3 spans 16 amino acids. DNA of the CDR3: TGTGCCAGTAGTATGGGACAGGGGTTGACTGGAAACACCATATATTTT. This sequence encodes CASSMGQGLTGNTIYF.

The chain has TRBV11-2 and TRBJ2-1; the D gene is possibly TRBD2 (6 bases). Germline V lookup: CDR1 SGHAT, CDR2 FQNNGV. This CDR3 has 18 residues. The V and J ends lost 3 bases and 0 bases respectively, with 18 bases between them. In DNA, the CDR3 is TGTGCCAGCAGCTTCTTGCTAGCGAGGGCGGGCTCCTACAATGAGCAGTTCTTC. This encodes CASSFLLARAGSYNEQFF.

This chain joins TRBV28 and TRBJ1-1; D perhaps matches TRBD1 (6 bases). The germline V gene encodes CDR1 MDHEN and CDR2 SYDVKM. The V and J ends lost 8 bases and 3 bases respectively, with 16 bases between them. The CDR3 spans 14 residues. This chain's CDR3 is CASSQGIGYTEAFF. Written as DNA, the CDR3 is TGTGCCAGCTCCCAGGGGATTGGTTACACTGAAGCTTTCTTT.